One TCR beta chain is described in this entry. The antigen remains unidentified. This specimen comes from a study of response to subunit inactivated influenza vaccine. Study conclusions and caveats: That few new T cells are recruited by each seasonal influenza vaccination was the authors' suggestion.

From germline, CDR1 is SGHRS and CDR2 YFSETQ. This CDR3 region has 15 residues. V was clipped by 0 bases and J by 12 bases, with 18 bases between them. TCRdb re-called the RT-PCR reads through MiXCR, storing one row per CDR3 protein. The sample contains roughly 520,000 distinct CDR3 sequences, roughly 27% of which appear only once. This clonotype originated in a man aged 50 or older who received an inactivated influenza vaccine. The chain carries TRBV5-1 and TRBJ2-2; no definite D call. Specimen: CD4+ T cells sorted from PBMCs, collected 4 to 6 days after vaccination. The CDR3 nucleotides read TGCGCCAGCAGCTTGGATTGGGGAACGAATCGGAAGCTGTTTTTT. Residues: CASSLDWGTNRKLFF.